The rows below give T cell receptor beta chains drawn from one sample of a study of identical twins. TCRdb reprocessed the 5' RACE reads with MiXCR, giving one entry per CDR3 protein. The repertoire holds hundreds of thousands of distinct CDR3 sequences, with over 15% as singletons. The same specimen was also included in a second study, on T cells expressing NK-cell markers.

The sample taken for sequencing was PBMCs. All receptors derive from a woman aged 18-29 years in good health. Both conserved end residues are part of each CDR3. The D gene is left open where the match is weak. Size is stated for part of the rows, as once, few or many counts, or as a class when the clone is expanded.

clone_size,v_call,j_call,d_call,cdr3_length,cdr3_nt,cdr3_aa
NA,TRBV5-1,TRBJ1-1,NA,16,TGCGCCAGCAGCTTGTCGGCAGGTCGCATGAACACTGAAGCTTTCTTT,CASSLSAGRMNTEAFF
few,TRBV7-8,TRBJ2-2,NA,16,TGTGCCAGCAGCCAACCAGACAGCTTACCTCTCGGGGAGCTGTTTTTT,CASSQPDSLPLGELFF
NA,TRBV7-9,TRBJ2-7,TRBD1,17,TGTGCCAGCAGCTCCCCCCCGGGACAGGGGAATACCTACGAGCAGTACTTC,CASSSPPGQGNTYEQYF
many,TRBV7-2,TRBJ2-3,NA,14,TGTGCCAGCAGCTCATACCGGGACTGGACCAGGCAGTATTTT,CASSSYRDWTRQYF
few,TRBV2,TRBJ2-3,NA,12,TGTGCCGGACGCACTTTGGTGGCTACGCAGTATTTT,CAGRTLVATQYF
NA,TRBV6-1,TRBJ2-1,TRBD2,16,TGTGCCAGTCGCCATCGGGGCGGGAGCTCCTACAATGAGCAGTTCTTC,CASRHRGGSSYNEQFF
few,TRBV20-1,TRBJ2-1,NA,13,TGCAGTGCTCCAGGTACTGGTAATGATGAGCAGTTCTTC,CSAPGTGNDEQFF
few,TRBV7-2,TRBJ2-5,NA,15,TGTGCCAGCAGCTTGGGGGAGGCCGTCCAAGAGACCCAGTACTTC,CASSLGEAVQETQYF
few,TRBV12-3/TRBV12-4,TRBJ2-3,TRBD2,18,TGTGCCTGCAGTCCCGGGACTAGGTTGTCGTCAGGGCCAGATACGCAGTATTTT,CACSPGTRLSSGPDTQYF
few,TRBV10-3,TRBJ2-4,NA,13,TGTGCCATCAGTGTAGGGGTTCAAAACATTCAGTACTTC,CAISVGVQNIQYF
NA,TRBV12-5,TRBJ1-3,NA,17,TGTGCTAGTGGTTTGGGGCCTGAACAGGGCTCCGGAAACACCATATATTTT,CASGLGPEQGSGNTIYF
NA,TRBV11-3,TRBJ1-1,NA,12,TGTGCCAGCAGCTCCCGGACACCTGAAGCTTTCTTT,CASSSRTPEAFF
few,TRBV3-1,TRBJ2-5,NA,13,TGTGCCAGCAGCCAAGAATGGGGGGAGACCCAGTACTTC,CASSQEWGETQYF
few,TRBV4-3,TRBJ2-7,NA,15,TGCGCCAGCAGCCAAGGAATAAATTGGGCCGCCGAGCAGTACTTC,CASSQGINWAAEQYF
few,TRBV5-6,TRBJ1-2,NA,13,TGTGCCAGCAGCTTGGCATTCCCCGCTGGCTACACCTTC,CASSLAFPAGYTF
NA,TRBV5-1,TRBJ1-1,NA,14,TGCGCCAGCAGTCCAGAAGCCCTGAACACTGAAGCTTTCTTT,CASSPEALNTEAFF
NA,TRBV20-1,TRBJ2-2,NA,12,TGCAGTGCTATCCGGGACACCGGGGAGCTGTTTTTT,CSAIRDTGELFF
NA,TRBV4-3,TRBJ2-4,NA,15,TGCGCCAGCAGCCAAGATACGGCGGGTCGGAACATTCAGTACTTC,CASSQDTAGRNIQYF
many,TRBV12-3/TRBV12-4,TRBJ2-7,TRBD2,15,TGTGCCAGCAGCTCCGGACTAGCGGGAATGTACGAGCAGTACTTC,CASSSGLAGMYEQYF
few,TRBV7-9,TRBJ1-1,NA,14,TGTGCCAGCAGCCCTTCGGGGGCTTGGACTGAAGCTTTCTTT,CASSPSGAWTEAFF
NA,TRBV12-3/TRBV12-4,TRBJ1-1,TRBD1,15,TGTGCCAGCAGTTTGGTGGGACAGGGGGCCACTGAAGCTTTCTTT,CASSLVGQGATEAFF
NA,TRBV11-3,TRBJ2-1,TRBD2,16,TGTGCCAGCAGCTACGATAGCGGGAGGGCTTACAATGAGCAGTTCTTC,CASSYDSGRAYNEQFF
few,TRBV27,TRBJ2-1,NA,13,TGTGCCAGCAGTTTATACCCCTACAATGAGCAGTTCTTC,CASSLYPYNEQFF
few,TRBV9,TRBJ1-3,TRBD1,14,TGTGCCAGCAGCCTTGAGGGGGCGAGAAACACCATATATTTT,CASSLEGARNTIYF
NA,TRBV12-3/TRBV12-4,TRBJ1-5,NA,15,TGTGCCAGCAGTTCGGGCGTCCGACGCAATCAGCCCCAGCATTTT,CASSSGVRRNQPQHF
NA,TRBV11-2,TRBJ2-3,NA,16,TGTGCCAGCAGCTTAGAGCCGGGACTCTTCACAGATACGCAGTATTTT,CASSLEPGLFTDTQYF
NA,TRBV3-1,TRBJ1-4,NA,13,TGTGCCAGCAGCCAAGATCAAAATGGAAAACTGTTTTTT,CASSQDQNGKLFF